This TCR beta chain was documented in a study of early T cells in non-severe SARS-CoV-2 infection. The CDR3 runs to 14 residues. The germline V and J ends were trimmed by 1 base and 5 bases, with 8 bases remaining between them. Germline V gene lookup returns CDR1 SGHVS and CDR2 FNYEAQ. This clonotype was counted ten times or more. Each single cDNA molecule received a unique molecular identifier. Each CDR3 protein is one row after TCRdb ran MiXCR on the 5' RACE reads. The sample records over 90,000 distinct CDR3 sequences, about 12% being singletons. The sequence was obtained from an adult who was a healthcare worker with PCR-confirmed SARS-CoV-2 infection or an uninfected control (not recorded which). This chain links TRBV7-6 with TRBJ2-2; D not resolved. This sample comprised whole blood, obtained at baseline. Here the CDR3 reads CASSLVGGTGELFF. CDR3 DNA sequence: TGTGCCAGCAGCTTAGTGGGCGGTACCGGGGAGCTGTTTTTT.